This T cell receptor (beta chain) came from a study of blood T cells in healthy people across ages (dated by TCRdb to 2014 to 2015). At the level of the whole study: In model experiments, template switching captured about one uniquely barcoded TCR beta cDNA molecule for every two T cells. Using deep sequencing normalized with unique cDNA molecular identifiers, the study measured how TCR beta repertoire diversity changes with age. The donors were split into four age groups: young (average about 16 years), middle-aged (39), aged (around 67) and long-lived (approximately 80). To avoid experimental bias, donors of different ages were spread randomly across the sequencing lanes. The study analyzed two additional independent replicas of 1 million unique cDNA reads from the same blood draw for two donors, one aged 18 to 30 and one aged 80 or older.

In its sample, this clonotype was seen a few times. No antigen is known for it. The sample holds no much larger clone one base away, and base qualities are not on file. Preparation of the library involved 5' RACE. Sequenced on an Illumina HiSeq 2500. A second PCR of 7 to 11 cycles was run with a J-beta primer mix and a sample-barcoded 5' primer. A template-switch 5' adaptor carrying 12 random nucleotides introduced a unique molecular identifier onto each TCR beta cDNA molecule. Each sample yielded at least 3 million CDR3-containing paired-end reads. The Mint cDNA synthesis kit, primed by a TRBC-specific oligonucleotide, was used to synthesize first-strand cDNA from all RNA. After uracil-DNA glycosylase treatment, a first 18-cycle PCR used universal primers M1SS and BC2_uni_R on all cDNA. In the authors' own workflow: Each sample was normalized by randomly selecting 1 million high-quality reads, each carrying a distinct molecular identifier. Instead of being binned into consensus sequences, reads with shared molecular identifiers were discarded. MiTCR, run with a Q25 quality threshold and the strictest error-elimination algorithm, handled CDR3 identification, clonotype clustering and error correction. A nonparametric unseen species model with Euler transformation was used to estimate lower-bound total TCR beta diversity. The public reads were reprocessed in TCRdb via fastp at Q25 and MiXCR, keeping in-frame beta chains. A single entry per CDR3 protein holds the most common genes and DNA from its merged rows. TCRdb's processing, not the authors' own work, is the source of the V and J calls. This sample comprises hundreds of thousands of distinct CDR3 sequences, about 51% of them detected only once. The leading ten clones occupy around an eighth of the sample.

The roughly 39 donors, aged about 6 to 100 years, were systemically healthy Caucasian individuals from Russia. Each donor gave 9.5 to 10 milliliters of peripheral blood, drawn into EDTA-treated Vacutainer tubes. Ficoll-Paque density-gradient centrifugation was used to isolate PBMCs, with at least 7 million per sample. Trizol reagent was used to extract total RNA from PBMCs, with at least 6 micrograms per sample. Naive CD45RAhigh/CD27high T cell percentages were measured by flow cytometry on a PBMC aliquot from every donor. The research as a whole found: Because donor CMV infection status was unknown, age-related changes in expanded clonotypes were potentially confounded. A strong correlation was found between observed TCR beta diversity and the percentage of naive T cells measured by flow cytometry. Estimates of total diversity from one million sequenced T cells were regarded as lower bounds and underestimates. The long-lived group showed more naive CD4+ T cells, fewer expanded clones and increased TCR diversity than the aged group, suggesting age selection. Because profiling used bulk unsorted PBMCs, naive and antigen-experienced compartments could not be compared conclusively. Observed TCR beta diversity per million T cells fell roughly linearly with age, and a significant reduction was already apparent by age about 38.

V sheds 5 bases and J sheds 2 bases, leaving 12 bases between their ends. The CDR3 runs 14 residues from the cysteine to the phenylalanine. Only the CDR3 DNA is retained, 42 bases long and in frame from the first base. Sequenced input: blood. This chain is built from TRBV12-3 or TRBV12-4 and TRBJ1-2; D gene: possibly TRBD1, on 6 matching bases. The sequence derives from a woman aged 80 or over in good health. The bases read TGTGCCAGCAGTCTAGGGGGGGTAAACTATGGCTACACCTTC. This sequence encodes CASSLGGVNYGYTF.